This T cell receptor (beta chain) was identified during a study of response to subunit inactivated influenza vaccine. The CDR3 has 13 residues. Per germline, CDR1 ENHRY and CDR2 SYGVKD. Losses at the gene ends were 10 bases for V and 0 bases for J; bases not matched to a gene: 5. Notes on the study in general: Every seasonal influenza vaccination brings in few new T cells, the authors suggested.

Details on this clonotype: Its cognate antigen is unknown.

Using its own MiXCR run on the RT-PCR reads, TCRdb lists one record per CDR3 protein. The sample lists roughly 670,000 distinct CDR3 sequences, roughly 15% occurring once. The chain has TRBV10-3 and TRBJ1-1; 7 bases are a match to TRBD1. This receptor was identified in a man aged 45-65 years who received an inactivated influenza vaccine. Specimen: PBMCs from blood, collected approximately 15 days before vaccination. As DNA, the CDR3 is TGTGCCACGACAGGGATACTGAACACTGAAGCTTTCTTT. It codes for CATTGILNTEAFF.